Below, 5 T cell receptor beta chains from the same sample are listed, as sequenced in a study of blood T cell repertoires in COVID-19. The assay was immunoSEQ multiplex PCR, and TCRdb's table has in-frame clones only and misses some. The data show around 230,000 clones, 84% seen once. Material for sequencing was peripheral blood. Receptor source: a man in his forties or fifties who had recovered from COVID-19.

The chain employs TRBV30 and TRBJ2-4; D may be TRBD1 (5 bases). CDR3 length: 14 amino acids. V was trimmed by 0 bases and J by 4 bases, leaving 10 bases between them. CDR1 and CDR2 (germline): GTSNPN, SVGIG (reference sequence). CDR3 region: CAWSVFPGKNIQYF. Here the CDR3 DNA reads TGTGCCTGGAGTGTATTCCCAGGGAAAAACATTCAGTACTTC.

This chain joins TRBV29-1 and TRBJ2-7; 7 bases fit TRBD2. Germline lookup yields CDR1 SQVTM and CDR2 ANQGSEA. V dropped 6 bases and J dropped 6; count of bases not matched to a gene: 8. This CDR3 spans 12 amino acids. CDR3 nucleotide sequence: TGCAGCGTAAGGGAGGGGTTCGGCGAGCAGTACTTC. It codes for CSVREGFGEQYF.

The V gene is TRBV19, the J gene TRBJ1-2, with D possibly being TRBD1 (5 bases). The CDR3 covers 15 residues. V lost 7 bases to trimming and J lost 2 bases, with 17 bases between them. Germline assignment: CDR1 LNHDA and CDR2 SQIVND (reference sequence). The CDR3 nucleotides are TGTGCCAGTAAAAGGGGCGCTGCCGCCAACTATGGCTACACCTTC. Its protein is CASKRGAAANYGYTF.

The V and J genes are TRBV5-1 and TRBJ1-6; D unclear. The V end was cut by 0 bases, the J end by 7 bases, with 8 bases between. Looked up from germline, CDR1 is SGHRS and CDR2 is YFSETQ. The CDR3 is 14 residues long. CDR3 residues: CASSLEGSNSPLHF. The CDR3 bases are TGCGCCAGCAGCTTGGAAGGGAGCAATTCACCCCTCCACTTT.

In this sample, this clone turned up once. This sequence joins TRBV10-3 and TRBJ2-1; TRBD1 might be the D (6 bases). This CDR3 spans 16 amino acids. Trimming cost V 10 bases and J 0 bases, with 19 bases left between them. Germline CDR1 and CDR2: ENHRY and SYGVKD. The chain's CDR3 is CATQTGTGSSYNEQFF. In DNA, the CDR3 is TGTGCCACCCAAACGGGAACAGGGAGCTCCTACAATGAGCAGTTCTTC.